This record covers a single T cell receptor (beta chain). Its cognate antigen is unknown. This entry is derived from a study of CD8 T cells in Susac syndrome. Study results and caveats: Clonal expansion was not observed in the Susac syndrome CD4+ T cell repertoires.

V shed 0 bases, J shed 5 bases, and the junction held 20 bases outside the gene matches. Germline V CDR1 and CDR2: MDHEN, SYDVKM. The CDR3 has 20 amino acids. Fulfillment of recently defined diagnostic criteria for definite or probable disease was shown by the patients with Susac syndrome. RNA was extracted with the RNeasy kit, and a quantity of about 0.45 to 1 ug was reverse transcribed using random hexamers. MiXCR, applied by TCRdb to the immunoSEQ multiplex PCR reads, yields one record per CDR3 protein. The sample has about 200,000 distinct CDR3 sequences, about 91% seen once. The sample consisted of CD4+ T cells from PBMCs. The TCR originated in a human donor with Susac syndrome. J is TRBJ2-5 and V is TRBV28, with 8 bases aligning to TRBD2. The CDR3 DNA reads TGTGCCAGCAGTTTATGGTTTGCATTTTCACTAGCGGAGGCCCCGGAGACCCAGTACTTC. This sequence encodes CASSLWFAFSLAEAPETQYF.